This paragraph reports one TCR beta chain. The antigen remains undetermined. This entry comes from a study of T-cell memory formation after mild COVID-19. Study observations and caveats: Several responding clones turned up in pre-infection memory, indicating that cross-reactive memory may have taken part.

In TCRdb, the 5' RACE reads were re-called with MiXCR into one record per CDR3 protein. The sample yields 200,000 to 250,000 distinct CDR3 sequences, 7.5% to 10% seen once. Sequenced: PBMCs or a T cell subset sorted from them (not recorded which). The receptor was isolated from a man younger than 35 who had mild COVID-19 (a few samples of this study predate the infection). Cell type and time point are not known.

The CDR3, as DNA: TGCGCCAGCAGCCAAAGTACGGGACTAGCAGGTGATACGCAGTATTTT. Amino acids: CASSQSTGLAGDTQYF. V gene TRBV4-1 combines with J gene TRBJ2-3; 9 bases match TRBD2. CDR1 and CDR2 (germline): MGHRA, YSYEKL. V lost 2 bases, J lost 6 bases, and 9 bases stayed unmatched. The CDR3 contains 16 residues.